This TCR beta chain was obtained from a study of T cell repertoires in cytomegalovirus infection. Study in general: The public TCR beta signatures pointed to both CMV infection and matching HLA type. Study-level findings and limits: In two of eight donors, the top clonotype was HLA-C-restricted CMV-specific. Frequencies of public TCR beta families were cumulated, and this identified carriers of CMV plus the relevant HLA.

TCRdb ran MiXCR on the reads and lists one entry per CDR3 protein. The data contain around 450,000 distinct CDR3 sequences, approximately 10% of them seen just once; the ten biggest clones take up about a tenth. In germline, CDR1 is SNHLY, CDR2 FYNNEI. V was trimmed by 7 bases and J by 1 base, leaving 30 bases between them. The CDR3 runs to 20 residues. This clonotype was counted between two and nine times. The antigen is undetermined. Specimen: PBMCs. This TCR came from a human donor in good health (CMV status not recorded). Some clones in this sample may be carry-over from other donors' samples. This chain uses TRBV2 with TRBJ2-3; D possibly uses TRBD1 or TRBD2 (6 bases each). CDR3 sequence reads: CASNFPGRWGAEGGTDTQYF. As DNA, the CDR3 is TGTGCCAGCAATTTCCCGGGACGGTGGGGGGCGGAAGGAGGCACAGATACGCAGTATTTT.